This passage covers 32 T cell receptor beta chains from one sample sequenced in a study of T cell repertoires in cytomegalovirus infection. One entry per CDR3 protein, called by TCRdb with MiXCR from the reads. The repertoire holds over 150,000 distinct CDR3 sequences, with approximately 18% as singletons. Material: CD8+ T cells from PBMCs. These TCRs come from a human donor in good health (CMV status not recorded). Some clones in this sample may be carry-over from other donors' samples.

This clonotype turned up a few times. This chain uses TRBV4-3 with TRBJ2-6; D is perhaps TRBD2 (6 bases). V was trimmed by 9 bases and J by 0 bases, leaving 15 bases between them. Germline CDR1 and CDR2: LGHNA and YSLEER. The CDR3 runs 16 residues. The CDR3 is CASRDSTRSGANVLTF. The CDR3 DNA sequence: TGCGCCAGTCGGGACTCCACTCGCTCTGGGGCCAACGTCCTGACTTTC.

The chain combines TRBV7-2 with TRBJ2-5; TRBD1 aligns across 8 bases. V was pared by 5 bases and J by 5 bases, with 7 bases of the junction left unmatched. This CDR3 contains 14 residues. The V gene's germline CDR1 is SGHTA and CDR2 FQGNSA. CDR3 residues: CASSRGHRGETQYF. CDR3 in DNA: TGTGCCAGCAGCCGGGGGCACAGGGGGGAGACCCAGTACTTC.

The chain carries TRBV7-2 and TRBJ2-3; 9 bases fit TRBD2. Unmatched junction bases numbered 14, after V lost 3 bases and J lost 1 base. Germline CDR1 is SGHTA and CDR2 is FQGNSA. The length of the CDR3 is 19 residues. CDR3 in DNA: TGTGCCAGCAGCTTTATCTTCGGGCCTAGCGGGGTGGGCACAGATACGCAGTATTTT. The encoded protein is CASSFIFGPSGVGTDTQYF.

The chain uses TRBV10-3 and TRBJ2-1; 10 nucleotides line up with TRBD2. Germline V gives CDR1 ENHRY, CDR2 SYGVKD. The V gene end was trimmed by 4 bases and the J gene end by 9 bases; junction bases not matched to a gene: 9. The CDR3 consists of 15 residues. The CDR3, as DNA: TGTGCCATCAGTGTCCAGGGACCTAGCGGGGGTGAGCAGTTCTTC. Encoded protein: CAISVQGPSGGEQFF.

Here the CDR3 reads CSGSLRGSYEQYF. The DNA for the CDR3 is TGCAGTGGCAGCCTCAGGGGCTCCTACGAGCAGTACTTC. The genes are TRBV20-1 and TRBJ2-7; tentative D call: TRBD1 (6 bases). Per germline, CDR1 DFQATT and CDR2 SNEGSKA (reference sequence). V was pared by 7 bases and J by 0 bases, with 13 bases between. This CDR3 has 13 residues.

This clonotype occurred a few times. V is TRBV28 and J is TRBJ2-3, with 7 bases that match TRBD1. This CDR3 is 16 amino acids long. V lost 7 bases to trimming and J lost 0 bases; unmatched junction nucleotides: 10. Per germline, CDR1 MDHEN and CDR2 SYDVKM. CDR3 amino acids: CASTLGRGQSTDTQYF. CDR3 nucleotide sequence: TGTGCCAGCACCCTTGGTCGGGGACAGAGCACAGATACGCAGTATTTT.

This clonotype was counted only a few times. This chain links TRBV28 with TRBJ2-5, with D tentatively TRBD1 (5 bases). CDR1 MDHEN and CDR2 SYDVKM come from the germline V gene. Trimming shortened V by 2 bases and J by 3 bases, and 16 bases separated the two germline ends. The CDR3 is 16 amino acids. The DNA of the CDR3 is TGTGCCAGCAGTTTAGTCGTCAGGGAATTGGAAGAGACCCAGTACTTC. It translates to CASSLVVRELEETQYF.

In this sample, this clonotype turned up a few times. The J gene is TRBJ2-1, the V gene TRBV28, with D tentatively TRBD2 (6 bases). Trimming stripped 6 bases from V and 8 bases from J, with 17 bases between. The CDR3 totals 14 residues. Germline V gives CDR1 MDHEN, CDR2 SYDVKM. CDR3 loop: CASRHGGLWDEQFF. For the CDR3, the DNA is TGTGCCAGCAGACACGGGGGTCTTTGGGATGAGCAGTTCTTC.

The CDR3 coding sequence is TGTGCCAGCAGCTTTCGGACTAGCGACCCCACTTACACAGATACGCAGTATTTT. Protein sequence: CASSFRTSDPTYTDTQYF. This sequence joins TRBV7-6 and TRBJ2-3; 9 bases are shared with TRBD2. After removal of 3 bases from V and 2 bases from J, the junction contained 12 bases not matched to a gene. The CDR3 has 18 amino acids. Germline V lookup: CDR1 SGHVS, CDR2 FNYEAQ. Full variable domain (missing parts from reference TRBV7-6 and TRBJ2-3): GAGVSQSPRYKVTKRGQDVALRCDPISGHVSLYWYRQALGQGPEFLTYFNYEAQQDKSGLPNDRFSAERPEGSISTLTIQRTEQRDSAMYRCASSFRTSDPTYTDTQYFGPGTRLTVL.

V and J are TRBV7-9 and TRBJ2-7, with D hard to call. Germline V CDR1 and CDR2: SEHNR, FQNEAQ (reference sequence). This CDR3 is 14 amino acids long. The V and J ends lost 4 bases and 6 bases respectively, with 16 bases between them. The CDR3 region has the DNA TGTGCCAGCAGCTCCCCCCCACTTCCGCCCGAGCAGTACTTC. Amino acid sequence: CASSSPPLPPEQYF.

The CDR3 is CASRGEGGTGVYEQYF. DNA of the CDR3: TGTGCCAGCAGGGGAGAGGGAGGGACAGGAGTCTACGAGCAGTACTTC. The V gene is TRBV27, the J gene TRBJ2-7; tentative D call: TRBD1 (8 bases). The germline gives CDR1 MNHEY, CDR2 SMNVEV (reference sequence). V dropped 6 bases and J dropped 3 bases, with 21 bases sitting between them. This CDR3 has 16 residues.

V usage is TRBV27 and J usage is TRBJ1-5, with D possibly being TRBD1 (5 bases). This CDR3 is 17 amino acids long. Germline CDR1 is MNHEY and CDR2 is SMNVEV (reference sequence). The germline V and J ends were trimmed by 5 bases and 5 bases, with 22 bases remaining between them. CDR3 sequence (DNA): TGTGCCAGCAGTCCCCTGGCGCCAGGGCTTTCTGATCAGCCCCAGCATTTT. It codes for CASSPLAPGLSDQPQHF.

The chain couples TRBV28 to TRBJ2-5, with D possibly being TRBD2 (7 bases). CDR3 length: 16 residues. Germline CDR1 MDHEN, CDR2 SYDVKM. With 5 bases removed from V and 1 base from J, the gap between germline ends came to 17 bases. The DNA of the CDR3 is TGTGCCAGCAGTCCTCTGGGGGGGGCCCTCCAAGAGACCCAGTACTTC. It encodes CASSPLGGALQETQYF. Drawing the rest from reference TRBV28 and TRBJ2-5, the complete variable domain is DVKVTQSSRYLVKRTGEKVFLECVQDMDHENMFWYRQDPGLGLRLIYFSYDVKMKEKGDIPEGYSVSREKKERFSLILESASTNQTSMYLCASSPLGGALQETQYFGPGTRLLVL.

Comment on this clonotype: The junction shows a germline mismatch at one end, possibly a read error. The genes are TRBV6-5 and TRBJ2-1; D might be TRBD1 (5 bases). CDR3 length equals 13 residues. Germline CDR1 reads MNHEY; CDR2 reads SVGAGI. The DNA of the CDR3 is TGTGCCCGCAGTTACTCCCAGGGTAATGAGCAGTTCTTC. Protein sequence: CARSYSQGNEQFF.

The chain carries TRBV12-3 or TRBV12-4 and TRBJ1-1; possible D gene TRBD1, 5 bases. Trimming took 3 bases from V and 7 from J, leaving 18 bases between them. There are 15 residues in the CDR3. CDR3 residues: CASSLRDAGIFEAFF. In nucleotides, the CDR3 is TGTGCCAGCAGTTTGAGGGACGCAGGAATTTTTGAAGCTTTCTTT.

This chain connects TRBV10-3 to TRBJ1-1; 9 bases are shared with TRBD1. Trimming removed 0 bases from V and 1 base from J; junction bases left unmatched: 18. From germline, CDR1 is ENHRY and CDR2 SYGVKD. CDR3 length: 21 residues. CDR3: CAISESKVATGQGKGNTEAFF. CDR3 nucleotide sequence: TGTGCCATCAGTGAGTCGAAAGTGGCAACGGGACAGGGCAAGGGGAACACTGAAGCTTTCTTT.

This clonotype was seen only a few times. The rearrangement joins TRBV20-1 to TRBJ2-2; TRBD2 matches 14 bases. The CDR3 consists of 17 residues. Trimming cost V 3 bases and J 2 bases; bases outside gene matches: 5. CDR1 and CDR2 (germline): DFQATT, SNEGSKA (reference sequence). Here the CDR3 DNA reads TGCAGTGCTAGGACTAGCGGGGGGGCCGTAAACACCGGGGAGCTGTTTTTT. Translating gives CSARTSGGAVNTGELFF.

This clonotype was recorded many times. The chain uses TRBV6-5 and TRBJ2-1, with TRBD1 as a possible D gene (6 bases). CDR1 and CDR2 (germline): MNHEY, SVGAGI. The CDR3 consists of 12 residues. The V gene lost 6 bases and the J gene lost 4 bases, with 7 bases spanning the gap. In DNA form, the CDR3 reads TGTGCCAGCAGAGGACAGTACAATGAGCAGTTCTTC. Protein sequence: CASRGQYNEQFF.

The rearrangement joins TRBV7-7 to TRBJ2-7, with TRBD1 matching over 8 bases. The CDR3 totals 16 residues. Unmatched junction bases numbered 8, after V lost 4 bases and J lost 0 bases. From germline, CDR1 is SSHAT and CDR2 FNYEAQ (reference sequence). CDR3 nucleotide sequence: TGTGCCAGCAGCTCCCGGGACAGGAAAACCTCCTACGAGCAGTACTTC. Its protein is CASSSRDRKTSYEQYF.

The gene calls are TRBV4-1 and TRBJ2-7, with D unresolved. V lost 6 bases, J lost 1 base, and 10 bases lay in between. From germline, CDR1 is MGHRA and CDR2 YSYEKL. The CDR3 is 13 amino acids. The CDR3 loop reads CASSPQLSYEQYF. The CDR3 coding sequence is TGCGCCAGCAGTCCACAGTTGTCCTACGAGCAGTACTTC.

The chain joins TRBV7-9 to TRBJ2-2; D is perhaps TRBD1 or TRBD2 (5 bases each). The V end was cut by 11 bases, the J end by 2 bases, with 18 bases between. Germline CDR1 reads SEHNR; CDR2 reads FQNEAQ (reference sequence). The CDR3 sequence is 15 residues long. The chain's CDR3 is CAVPRPGTNTGELFF. The DNA of the CDR3 is TGTGCCGTCCCCCGGCCTGGGACCAACACCGGGGAGCTGTTTTTT.

This chain links TRBV11-1 with TRBJ1-1, with D uncertain. The V gene's germline CDR1 is SGHAT and CDR2 FQDESV (reference sequence). Trimming removed 3 bases at V and 8 bases at J, with 10 bases between. This CDR3 comprises 12 residues. CDR3 in DNA: TGTGCCAGCAGCTTCCTTCAGAACGAAGCTTTCTTT. Translating gives CASSFLQNEAFF.

This chain joins TRBV5-6 and TRBJ1-1; 7 bases align to TRBD1. Looked up from germline, CDR1 is SGHDT and CDR2 is YYEEEE. With 5 bases clipped from V and 4 bases from J, the junction kept 11 bases outside the gene matches. This CDR3 has 15 residues. The CDR3: CASSISGTEATEAFF. The CDR3 DNA sequence: TGTGCCAGCAGTATTTCCGGGACAGAGGCCACTGAAGCTTTCTTT.

The rearrangement joins TRBV10-3 to TRBJ2-1; D may match TRBD1 or TRBD2 (6 bases each). The CDR3 is 16 residues long. CDR1 and CDR2 (germline): ENHRY, SYGVKD. V shed 0 bases and J shed 0 bases, with 9 bases lying between them. The CDR3 coding sequence is TGTGCCATCAGTGAGTCAGGAGGGGGCTCCTACAATGAGCAGTTCTTC. Amino acids: CAISESGGGSYNEQFF.

This clonotype was observed a handful of times. V usage is TRBV5-1 and J usage is TRBJ2-1, with D possibly TRBD1 on 5 matching bases. With 0 bases removed from V and 1 base from J, the gap between germline ends came to 14 bases. CDR3 length: 17 residues. Germline V CDR1 and CDR2: SGHRS, YFSETQ. In nucleotides, the CDR3 is TGCGCCAGCAGCTTGGTAGGGGCAGCCATATCCTACAATGAGCAGTTCTTC. It codes for CASSLVGAAISYNEQFF. The full variable domain, rest sourced from reference TRBV5-1 and TRBJ2-1, is KAGVTQTPRYLIKTRGQQVTLSCSPISGHRSVSWYQQTPGQGLQFLFEYFSETQRNKGNFPGRFSGRQFSNSRSEMNVSTLELGDSALYLCASSLVGAAISYNEQFFGPGTRLTVL.

This clonotype appeared a few times. The chain carries TRBV7-6 and TRBJ2-1; D is possibly TRBD1 or TRBD2 (5 bases each). Germline CDR1 is SGHVS and CDR2 is FNYEAQ. Trimming pared 6 bases from V and 7 bases from J, leaving 19 bases between. The CDR3 consists of 15 residues. The CDR3 spells CASRTYPGPKNEQFF. In DNA, the CDR3 is TGTGCCAGCAGGACTTATCCGGGACCCAAGAATGAGCAGTTCTTC.

This clonotype was counted between two and nine times. The gene calls are TRBV12-3 or TRBV12-4 and TRBJ2-7; a possible D gene is TRBD1 (6 bases). V lost 6 bases and J lost 0, with 12 bases in between. There are 14 residues in the CDR3. The CDR3 DNA reads TGTGCCAGCAGCATCGACAGGAGCTCCTACGAGCAGTACTTC. It is translated as CASSIDRSSYEQYF.

The chain uses TRBV27 and TRBJ2-7, with D possibly called TRBD1 or TRBD2 (5 bases each). Germline values: CDR1 MNHEY, CDR2 SMNVEV (reference sequence). Trimming took 3 bases from V and 3 from J, leaving 21 bases between them. This CDR3 region has 17 residues. CDR3 DNA sequence: TGTGCCAGCAGTTTTTACTTAGGGACCGGGACCCACTACGAGCAGTACTTC. This sequence encodes CASSFYLGTGTHYEQYF.

The chain combines TRBV28 with TRBJ1-2; TRBD1 might be the D (6 bases). Trimming left V 6 bases short and J 4 bases short, with 18 bases between. The CDR3 extends over 15 amino acids. Germline V gives CDR1 MDHEN, CDR2 SYDVKM. Here the CDR3 DNA reads TGTGCCAGCAGCGAGAGGGGGGGCCGGGGCTATGGCTACACCTTC. It is translated as CASSERGGRGYGYTF.

The V call is TRBV2, the J call TRBJ2-7; 16 bases are a match to TRBD2. V shed 6 bases and J 2 bases; nucleotides not matched to a gene: 7. The CDR3 consists of 17 residues. Germline V gives CDR1 SNHLY, CDR2 FYNNEI. The CDR3 protein is CASSSGLAGGPTYEQYF. In DNA form, the CDR3 reads TGTGCCAGCAGCTCGGGACTAGCGGGGGGGCCTACCTACGAGCAGTACTTC. The whole variable domain, filled in from reference TRBV2 and TRBJ2-7, reads EPEVTQTPSHQVTQMGQEVILRCVPISNHLYFYWYRQILGQKVEFLVSFYNNEISEKSEIFDDQFSVERPDGSNFTLKIRSTKLEDSAMYFCASSSGLAGGPTYEQYFGPGTRLTVT.

This clonotype was detected only a few times. This chain links TRBV7-9 with TRBJ1-6, with 8 bases that match TRBD1. CDR3 length equals 14 residues. Germline CDR1 and CDR2: SEHNR and FQNEAQ (reference sequence). Trimming removed 5 bases from V and 10 bases from J; junction bases left unmatched: 7. Here the CDR3 reads CASSDGQGVSPLHF. The CDR3 nucleotides are TGTGCCAGCAGCGACGGACAGGGTGTCTCACCCCTCCACTTT. Complete variable domain (other parts from reference TRBV7-9 and TRBJ1-6): DTGVSQNPRHKITKRGQNVTFRCDPISEHNRLYWYRQTLGQGPEFLTYFQNEAQLEKSRLLSDRFSAERPKGSFSTLEIQRTEQGDSAMYLCASSDGQGVSPLHFGNGTRLTVT.

This chain joins TRBV7-8 and TRBJ2-6; D call uncertain. CDR1 is SGHVS, CDR2 FQNEAQ, per germline. Trimming took 3 bases from V and 1 from J, leaving 16 bases between them. The CDR3 totals 18 residues. The CDR3 nucleotides are TGTGCCAGCAGCTTCAGTAGGCACTCCGTATCTGGGGCCAACGTCCTGACTTTC. Amino acid sequence: CASSFSRHSVSGANVLTF.